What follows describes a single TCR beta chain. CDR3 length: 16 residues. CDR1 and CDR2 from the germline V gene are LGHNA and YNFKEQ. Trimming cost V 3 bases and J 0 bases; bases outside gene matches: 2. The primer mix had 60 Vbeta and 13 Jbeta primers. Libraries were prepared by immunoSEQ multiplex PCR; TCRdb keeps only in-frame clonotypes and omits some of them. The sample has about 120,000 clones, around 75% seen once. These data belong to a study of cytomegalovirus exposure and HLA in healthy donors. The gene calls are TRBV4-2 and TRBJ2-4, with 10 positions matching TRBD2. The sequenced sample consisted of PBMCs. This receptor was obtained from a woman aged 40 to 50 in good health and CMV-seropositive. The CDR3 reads CASSQTSGLAKNIQYF. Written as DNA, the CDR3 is TGTGCCAGCAGCCAGACTAGCGGGCTAGCCAAAAACATTCAGTACTTC.